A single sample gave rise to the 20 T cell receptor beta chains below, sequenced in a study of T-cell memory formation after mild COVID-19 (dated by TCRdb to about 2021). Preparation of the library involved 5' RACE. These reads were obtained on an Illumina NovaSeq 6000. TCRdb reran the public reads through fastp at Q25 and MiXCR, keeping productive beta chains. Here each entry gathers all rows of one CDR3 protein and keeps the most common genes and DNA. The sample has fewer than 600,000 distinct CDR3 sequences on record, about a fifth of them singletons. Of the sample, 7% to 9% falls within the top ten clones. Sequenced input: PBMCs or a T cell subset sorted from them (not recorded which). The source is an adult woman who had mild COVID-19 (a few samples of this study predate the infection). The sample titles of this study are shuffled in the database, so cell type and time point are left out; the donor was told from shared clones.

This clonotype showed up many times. The CDR3 bases are TGTGCCAGCAGCTTAGGAGGAGTTCCCAACAATGAGCAGTTCTTC. Protein product: CASSLGGVPNNEQFF. The V gene is TRBV7-9, the J gene TRBJ2-1; D call uncertain. The germline V gene encodes CDR1 SEHNR and CDR2 FQNEAQ (reference sequence). The CDR3 extends over 15 amino acids. V was shortened by 1 base and J by 5 bases, with 12 bases between the two germline ends.

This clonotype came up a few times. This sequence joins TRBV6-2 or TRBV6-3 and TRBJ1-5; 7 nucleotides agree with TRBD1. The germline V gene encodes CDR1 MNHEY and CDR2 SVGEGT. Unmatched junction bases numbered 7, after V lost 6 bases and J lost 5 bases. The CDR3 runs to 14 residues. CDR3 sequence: CASSDRTGYQPQHF. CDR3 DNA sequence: TGTGCCAGCAGCGATCGGACAGGATATCAGCCCCAGCATTTT.

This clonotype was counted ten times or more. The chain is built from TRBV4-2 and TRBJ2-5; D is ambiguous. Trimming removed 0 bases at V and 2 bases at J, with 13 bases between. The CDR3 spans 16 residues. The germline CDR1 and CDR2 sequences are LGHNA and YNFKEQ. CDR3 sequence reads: CASSQDPARRQETQYF. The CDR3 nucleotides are TGTGCCAGCAGCCAAGATCCGGCACGGCGGCAAGAGACCCAGTACTTC.

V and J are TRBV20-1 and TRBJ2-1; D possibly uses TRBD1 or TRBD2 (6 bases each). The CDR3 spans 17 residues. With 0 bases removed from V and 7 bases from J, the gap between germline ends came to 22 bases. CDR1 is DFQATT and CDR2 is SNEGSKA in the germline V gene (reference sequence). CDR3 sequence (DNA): TGCAGTGCTAGAGATCGGGGGCGGGCTACAGAGGAGAATGAGCAGTTCTTC. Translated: CSARDRGRATEENEQFF.

The CDR3 region is CSASKVLAGEHPAYNEQFF. The CDR3 DNA reads TGCAGTGCTAGTAAGGTACTAGCGGGAGAACACCCAGCCTACAATGAGCAGTTCTTC. This chain joins TRBV20-1 and TRBJ2-1; 11 bases align to TRBD2. J lost 2 bases, V lost 3 bases, and 15 bases had no gene match. The CDR3 length is 19 residues. Germline loops: CDR1 DFQATT, CDR2 SNEGSKA (reference sequence).

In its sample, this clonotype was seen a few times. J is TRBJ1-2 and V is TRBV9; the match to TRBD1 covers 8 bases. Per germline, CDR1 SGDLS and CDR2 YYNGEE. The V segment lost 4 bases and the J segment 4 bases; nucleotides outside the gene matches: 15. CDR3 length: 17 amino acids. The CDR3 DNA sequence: TGTGCCAGCAGCCTACAAGCGTCCCCGGGACAGGTCTATGGCTACACCTTC. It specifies CASSLQASPGQVYGYTF.

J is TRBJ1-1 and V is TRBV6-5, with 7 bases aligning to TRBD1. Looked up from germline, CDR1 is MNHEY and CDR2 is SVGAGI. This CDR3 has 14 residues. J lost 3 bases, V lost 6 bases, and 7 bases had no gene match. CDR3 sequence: CASSWKGGDTEAFF. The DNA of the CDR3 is TGTGCCAGCAGCTGGAAAGGGGGCGACACTGAAGCTTTCTTT.

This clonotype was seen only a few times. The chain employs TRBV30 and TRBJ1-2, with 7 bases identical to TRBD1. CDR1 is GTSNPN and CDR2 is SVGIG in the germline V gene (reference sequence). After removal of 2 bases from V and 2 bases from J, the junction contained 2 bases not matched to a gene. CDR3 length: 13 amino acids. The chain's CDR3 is CAWSLQGNYGYTF. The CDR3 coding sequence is TGTGCCTGGAGTTTACAGGGGAACTATGGCTACACCTTC.

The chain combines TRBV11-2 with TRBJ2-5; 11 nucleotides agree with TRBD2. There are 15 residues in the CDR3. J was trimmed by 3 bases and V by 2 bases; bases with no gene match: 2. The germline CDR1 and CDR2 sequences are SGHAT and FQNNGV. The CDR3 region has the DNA TGTGCCAGCAGCTTATGGGGACTAGCGGAAGAGACCCAGTACTTC. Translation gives CASSLWGLAEETQYF. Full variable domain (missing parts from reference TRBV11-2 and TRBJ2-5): EAGVAQSPRYKIIEKRQSVAFWCNPISGHATLYWYQQILGQGPKLLIQFQNNGVVDDSQLPKDRFSAERLKGVDSTLKIQPAKLEDSAVYLCASSLWGLAEETQYFGPGTRLLVL.

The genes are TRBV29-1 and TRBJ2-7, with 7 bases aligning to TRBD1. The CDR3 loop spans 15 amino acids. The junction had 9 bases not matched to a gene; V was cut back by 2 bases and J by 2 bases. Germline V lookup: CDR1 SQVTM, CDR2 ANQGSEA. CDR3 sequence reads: CSVEIPGTVAYEQYF. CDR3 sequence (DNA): TGCAGCGTTGAAATCCCAGGGACAGTGGCCTACGAGCAGTACTTC.

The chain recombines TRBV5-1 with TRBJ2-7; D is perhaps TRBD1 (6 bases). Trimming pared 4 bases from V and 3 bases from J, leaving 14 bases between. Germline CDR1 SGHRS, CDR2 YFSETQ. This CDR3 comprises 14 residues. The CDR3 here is CASSLTGSDYEQYF. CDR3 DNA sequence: TGCGCCAGCAGCCTCACAGGGTCCGACTACGAGCAGTACTTC. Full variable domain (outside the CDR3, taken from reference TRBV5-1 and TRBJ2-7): KAGVTQTPRYLIKTRGQQVTLSCSPISGHRSVSWYQQTPGQGLQFLFEYFSETQRNKGNFPGRFSGRQFSNSRSEMNVSTLELGDSALYLCASSLTGSDYEQYFGPGTRLTVT.

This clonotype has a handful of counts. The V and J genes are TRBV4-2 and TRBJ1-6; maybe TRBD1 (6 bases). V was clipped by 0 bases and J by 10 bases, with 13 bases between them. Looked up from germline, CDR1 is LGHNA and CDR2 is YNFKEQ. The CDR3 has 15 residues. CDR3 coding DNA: TGTGCCAGCAGCCAAGATGTGGGGGCAAGCTCACCCCTCCACTTT. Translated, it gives CASSQDVGASSPLHF.

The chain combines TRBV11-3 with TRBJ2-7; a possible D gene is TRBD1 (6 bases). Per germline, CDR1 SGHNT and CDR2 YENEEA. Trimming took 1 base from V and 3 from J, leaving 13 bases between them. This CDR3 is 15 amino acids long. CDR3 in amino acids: CASSLAAGVHYEQYF. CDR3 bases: TGTGCCAGCAGCTTAGCGGCAGGGGTCCACTACGAGCAGTACTTC. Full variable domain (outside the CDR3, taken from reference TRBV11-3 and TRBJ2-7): EAGVVQSPRYKIIEKKQPVAFWCNPISGHNTLYWYLQNLGQGPELLIRYENEEAVDDSQLPKDRFSAERLKGVDSTLKIQPAELGDSAVYLCASSLAAGVHYEQYFGPGTRLTVT.

The CDR3 reads CASSRDRHEQFF. The CDR3 DNA reads TGTGCCAGCAGCCGGGACCGGCATGAGCAGTTCTTC. The chain combines TRBV5-6 with TRBJ2-1, with D tentatively TRBD1 or TRBD2 (5 bases each). Trimming pared 4 bases from V and 8 bases from J, leaving 10 bases between. The CDR3 has 12 residues. Per the germline V gene, CDR1 is SGHDT and CDR2 is YYEEEE.

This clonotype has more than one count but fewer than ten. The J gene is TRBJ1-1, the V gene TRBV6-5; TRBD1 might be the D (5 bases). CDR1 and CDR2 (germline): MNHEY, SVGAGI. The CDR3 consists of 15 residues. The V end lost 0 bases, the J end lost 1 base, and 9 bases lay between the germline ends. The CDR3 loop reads CASSYSRQTNTEAFF. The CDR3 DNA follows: TGTGCCAGCAGTTACTCGAGACAGACGAACACTGAAGCTTTCTTT.

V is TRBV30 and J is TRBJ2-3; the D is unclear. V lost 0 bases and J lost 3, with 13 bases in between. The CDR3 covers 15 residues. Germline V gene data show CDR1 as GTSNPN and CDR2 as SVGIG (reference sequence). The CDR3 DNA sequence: TGTGCCTGGAGTGTATGGTCCCTGGGGACAGATACGCAGTATTTT. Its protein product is CAWSVWSLGTDTQYF.

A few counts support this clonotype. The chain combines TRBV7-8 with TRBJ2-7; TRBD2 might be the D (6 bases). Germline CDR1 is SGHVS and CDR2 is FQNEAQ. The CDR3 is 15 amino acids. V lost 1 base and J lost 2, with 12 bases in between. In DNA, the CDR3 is TGTGCCAGCAGCTTAGAAGGCGGCGGGACCTACGAGCAGTACTTC. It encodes CASSLEGGGTYEQYF. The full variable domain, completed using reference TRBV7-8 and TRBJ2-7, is GAGVSQSPRYKVAKRGQDVALRCDPISGHVSLFWYQQALGQGPEFLTYFQNEAQLDKSGLPSDRFFAERPEGSVSTLKIQRTQQEDSAVYLCASSLEGGGTYEQYFGPGTRLTVT.

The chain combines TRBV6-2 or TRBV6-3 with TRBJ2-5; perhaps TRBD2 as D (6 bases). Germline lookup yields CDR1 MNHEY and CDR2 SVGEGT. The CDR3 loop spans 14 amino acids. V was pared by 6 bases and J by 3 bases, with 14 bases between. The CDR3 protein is CASSLRDLKETQYF. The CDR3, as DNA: TGTGCCAGCAGCCTCCGGGACTTGAAAGAGACCCAGTACTTC.

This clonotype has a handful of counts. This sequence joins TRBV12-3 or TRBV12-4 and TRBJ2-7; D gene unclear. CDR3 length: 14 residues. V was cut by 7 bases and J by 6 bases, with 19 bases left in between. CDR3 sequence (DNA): TGTGCCAGCAATTGGGCAGGCGAATCGGCCGAGCAGTACTTC. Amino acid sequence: CASNWAGESAEQYF.

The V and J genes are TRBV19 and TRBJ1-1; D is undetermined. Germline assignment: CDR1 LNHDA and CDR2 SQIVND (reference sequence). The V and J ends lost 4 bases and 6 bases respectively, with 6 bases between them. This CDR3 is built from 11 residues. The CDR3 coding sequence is TGTGCCAGTAGTAAAGAACCTGAAGCTTTCTTT. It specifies CASSKEPEAFF.